The clone carrying this T cell receptor beta chain was counted only a few times. Its antigen is still unknown. The treatment is: roughly 10-day PBMC culture with coronavirus spike peptide pools or control peptides (ViraFEST assay). Using peptide pools, antigen-specific T cells were expanded in ViraFEST before TCRs were sequenced. This entry belongs to a study of vaccination and CD4 T cells after COVID-19. Study summary: Six males and four females constituted the convalescent cohort, two of whom were Hispanic.

The Oncomine TCR Beta short-read assay was what sequenced the DNA obtained from cultured CD4+ T cells. TCRdb itself ran the PCR reads through MiXCR, one entry per CDR3 protein. In the table there are a few thousand distinct CDR3 sequences, 25% to 30% of which are singletons. The input for sequencing was CD4+ T cells from blood, cultured in vitro, taken after SARS-CoV-2 vaccination. The source of this sequence is a human donor who had recovered from COVID-19.

Here the CDR3 reads CSAGSVSGANVLTF. CDR3 coding DNA: TGCAGTGCAGGCAGTGTCTCTGGGGCCAACGTCCTGACTTTC. The V call is TRBV20-1, the J call TRBJ2-6; no firm D call. V was cut by 6 bases and J by 0 bases, with 9 bases left in between. The CDR3 runs to 14 residues. The germline gives CDR1 DFQATT, CDR2 SNEGSKA (reference sequence).